This TCR beta chain was found in a study of blood T cell repertoires in COVID-19 (dated by TCRdb to 2018 to 2020). For the wider study: Collaborator samples came from the United States, Italy and Spain and covered acute and convalescent phases of COVID-19. The dataset comprised deeply sampled blood TCRbeta repertoires from subjects exposed to, actively infected with, or recovered from COVID-19. Sample metadata almost always included a de-identified subject ID, COVID-19 status, age in years and sex. A freely available public database, intended as a resource for researchers studying the immune response to SARS-CoV-2, is where the repertoires were released. Where HLA class I and class II types were available, the types were taken from metadata supplied by the sample provider, not from assay-based typing. The samples were drawn from the first 160 participants of the ongoing ImmuneRACE study and from about 1,200 subjects provided by 6 global collaborators. The prospective study material was composed of cDNA or gDNA derived from T cells, B-cell-depleted T cells, or PBMCs. What the work shows at the level of the full study, not this receptor alone: How much clinical and demographic metadata was included differed by source and by participant, and the metadata was provided uncurated.

The immunoSEQ Assay, a bias-controlled multiplex PCR, was used to amplify TCRbeta CDR3 regions from genomic DNA. The authors' pipeline ran thus. Nucleated cell counts per sample were estimated from amplification of reference gene primers within the assay. To quantify the absolute abundance of each unique TCRbeta CDR3 rearrangement, sequence reads were collapsed and filtered. For each sample, productive Simpson clonality was calculated as the square root of Simpson's diversity index across productive rearrangements. Held by TCRdb, this immuneACCESS table contains in-frame sequences only and omits some clones. Under half of the omission traces to an unresolved V gene where checked; the cause of the rest is unknown. The D gene and trimming were derived from the DNA, and the V and J assignments and clone size from that table. The sample profile shows around 150,000 clones; roughly 80% of them were found once. Roughly 8.3% of the sample rests with the top ten.

To note about this clone: The specificity of this receptor is unknown. Base qualities are missing; no much larger clone stands one base away.

The CDR3, from cysteine to phenylalanine, totals 16 residues. The entry retains the CDR3 DNA only, 48 bases that are in frame from base 1. CDR1 and CDR2 are drawn from the germline V gene: MNHEY, SVGEGT. The V end gives up 4 bases and the J end 7 bases, leaving 14 bases in the junction not matched to a gene. Each collaborating institution followed its own protocols to collect whole blood in K2EDTA tubes. For TCRbeta analysis, collaborators shipped samples in one of three forms: frozen whole blood, isolated PBMCs, or DNA extracted from either of those sample types. The chain couples TRBV6-2 or TRBV6-3 to TRBJ1-2; the junction holds 8 bases that match TRBD1. The origin of this receptor is a woman over 75 in a cohort sampled during active or convalescent COVID-19. The source material was peripheral blood. The DNA is as follows: TGTGCCAGCAGTTTTCCCCCACAGGGGGGGGTAAGTGGCTACACCTTC. It codes for CASSFPPQGGVSGYTF.